This T cell receptor beta chain was identified in a study of blood T cell repertoires in COVID-19 (TCRdb year 2020). About the full investigation: Samples covering the acute and convalescent phases of COVID-19 were provided by collaborators in the United States, Italy and Spain. The prospective study material was composed of cDNA or gDNA derived from T cells, B-cell-depleted T cells, or PBMCs. Deeply sampled blood TCRbeta repertoires from subjects exposed to, actively infected with, or recovered from COVID-19 were included in the dataset. The repertoires were made available in a free public database intended to serve as a resource for research on the immune response to SARS-CoV-2. The samples were drawn from the first 160 participants of the ongoing ImmuneRACE study and from 1,254 subjects provided by 6 global collaborators. Sample metadata almost always included a de-identified subject ID, COVID-19 status, age in years and sex. Where available, HLA class I and class II types were obtained from metadata supplied by the sample provider rather than from assay-based typing. Broad study findings and their caveats: How much clinical and demographic metadata was included differed by source and by participant, and the metadata was provided uncurated.

This clone has just a few counts. No cognate antigen has been identified for it. Base quality data are lacking; no much larger clone is found one base away. The immunoSEQ Assay, a bias-controlled multiplex PCR, was used to amplify TCRbeta CDR3 regions from genomic DNA. As for how the authors treated the data: The number of nucleated cells in each sample was estimated from the amplification of reference gene primers within the assay. To quantify the absolute abundance of each unique TCRbeta CDR3 rearrangement, sequence reads were collapsed and filtered. For each sample, productive Simpson clonality was calculated by taking the square root of Simpson's diversity index across productive rearrangements. The table was pulled from immuneACCESS by TCRdb, which kept in-frame rearrangements only. Such tables lose some clones; where checked, under half of the loss comes from unresolved V genes, and the rest has no known cause. The DNA was the basis for D and trimming; V, J and clone size are from that table. This sample is represented by 95,000 to 110,000 clones; roughly 87% of them were singletons. Clones ranked in the top ten supply around 6.2% of the sample.

CDR3 length: 12 amino acids, cysteine to phenylalanine. Solely the CDR3 DNA is kept, with 36 bases framed from the first base. Deletion took 7 bases off V and 4 bases off J, with a span of 8 bases between the germline ends. CDR1 and CDR2 are drawn from the germline V gene: MDHEN, SYDVKM. The collaborating institutions used their own protocols to collect whole blood in K2EDTA tubes. For TCRbeta analysis, collaborators shipped samples as frozen whole blood, isolated PBMCs, or DNA extracted from either of those sample types. The sequence is built from TRBV28 and TRBJ1-5, with no D gene named confidently. Sequencing input: peripheral blood. The receptor was derived from a human donor in a cohort sampled during active COVID-19. The CDR3 region: CASTLLNQPQHF. The nucleotides are TGTGCCAGCACCCTCCTGAATCAGCCCCAGCATTTT.